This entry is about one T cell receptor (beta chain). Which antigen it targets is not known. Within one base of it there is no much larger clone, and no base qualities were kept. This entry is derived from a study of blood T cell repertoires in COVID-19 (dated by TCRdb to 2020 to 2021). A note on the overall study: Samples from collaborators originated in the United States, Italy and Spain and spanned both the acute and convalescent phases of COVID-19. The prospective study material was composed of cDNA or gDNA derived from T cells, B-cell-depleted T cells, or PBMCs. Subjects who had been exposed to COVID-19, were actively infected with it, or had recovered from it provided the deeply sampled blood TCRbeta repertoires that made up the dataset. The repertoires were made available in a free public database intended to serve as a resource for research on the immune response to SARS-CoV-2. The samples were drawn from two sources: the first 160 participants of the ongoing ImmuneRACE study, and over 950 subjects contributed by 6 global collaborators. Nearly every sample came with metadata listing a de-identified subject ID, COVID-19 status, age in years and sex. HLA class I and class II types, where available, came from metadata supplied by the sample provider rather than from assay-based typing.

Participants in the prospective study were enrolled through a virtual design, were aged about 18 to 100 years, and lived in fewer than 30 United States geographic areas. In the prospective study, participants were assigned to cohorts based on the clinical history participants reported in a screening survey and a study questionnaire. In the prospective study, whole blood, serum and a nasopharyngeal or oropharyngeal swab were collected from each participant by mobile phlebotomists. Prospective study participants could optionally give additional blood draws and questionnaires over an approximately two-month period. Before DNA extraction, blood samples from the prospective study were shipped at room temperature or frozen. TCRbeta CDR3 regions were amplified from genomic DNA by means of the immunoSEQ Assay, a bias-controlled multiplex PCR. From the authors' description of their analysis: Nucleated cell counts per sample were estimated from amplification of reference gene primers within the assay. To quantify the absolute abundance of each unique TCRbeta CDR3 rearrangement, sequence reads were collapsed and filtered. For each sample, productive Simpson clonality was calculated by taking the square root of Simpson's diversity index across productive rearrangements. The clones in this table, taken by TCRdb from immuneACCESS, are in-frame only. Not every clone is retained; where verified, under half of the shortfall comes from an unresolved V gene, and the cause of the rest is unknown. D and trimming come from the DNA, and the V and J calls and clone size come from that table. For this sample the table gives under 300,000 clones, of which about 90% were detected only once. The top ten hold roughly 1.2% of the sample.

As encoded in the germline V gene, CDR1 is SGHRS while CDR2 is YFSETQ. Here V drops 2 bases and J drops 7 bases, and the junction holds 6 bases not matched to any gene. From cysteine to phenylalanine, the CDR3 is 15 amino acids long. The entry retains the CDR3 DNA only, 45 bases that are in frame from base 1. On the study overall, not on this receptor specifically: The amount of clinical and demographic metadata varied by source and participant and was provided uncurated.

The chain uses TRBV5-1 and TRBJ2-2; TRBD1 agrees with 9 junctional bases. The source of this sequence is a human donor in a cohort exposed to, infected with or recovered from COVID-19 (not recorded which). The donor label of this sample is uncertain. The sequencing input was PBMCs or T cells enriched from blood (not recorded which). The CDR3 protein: CASSFRDRESGELFF. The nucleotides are TGCGCCAGCAGCTTTCGGGACAGGGAGAGCGGGGAGCTGTTTTTT.